The 25 T cell receptor beta chains presented below share a single source sample, sequenced in a study of blood T cells in healthy people across ages. With a J-beta primer mix and a sample-barcoded 5' primer, a second PCR ran about 6 to 11 cycles. TCRdb used MiXCR to reprocess the 5' RACE reads, holding one entry per CDR3 protein. This sample carries under 800,000 distinct CDR3 sequences, under 25% of them seen once, and the ten largest clones take approximately 3.7%. The sample consisted of blood. The source of these receptors is a man aged 65-85 years in good health.

The chain combines TRBV10-3 with TRBJ2-1, with 9 nucleotides matching TRBD1. This CDR3 comprises 14 residues. Looked up from germline, CDR1 is ENHRY and CDR2 is SYGVKD. With V trimmed by 7 bases and J by 3 bases, 4 bases remained unmatched. The DNA of the CDR3 is TGTGCCATCAAACGGGACAGGGACTACAATGAGCAGTTCTTC. This translates into CAIKRDRDYNEQFF.

This clonotype was observed a handful of times. At one of its ends the junction is not consistent with the germline gene, which may arise from a read error. The chain couples TRBV7-9 to TRBJ1-4, with D unclear. CDR1 is SEHNR, CDR2 FQNEAQ, per germline (reference sequence). The CDR3 spans 15 residues. CDR3 region: CASSLAGTANEKLFF. The CDR3, as DNA: TGCGCCAGCAGCTTGGCGGGTACCGCTAATGAAAAACTGTTTTTT.

This clonotype was detected only a few times. The chain recombines TRBV5-6 with TRBJ2-3, with 8 bases fitting TRBD2. The V gene end was trimmed by 4 bases and the J gene end by 3 bases; junction bases not matched to a gene: 7. The germline V gene encodes CDR1 SGHDT and CDR2 YYEEEE. There are 15 residues in the CDR3. CDR3 nucleotide sequence: TGTGCCAGCAGCGTACCCATAGCGGGAACAGATACGCAGTATTTT. Translating it yields CASSVPIAGTDTQYF.

This clonotype was counted between two and nine times. The gene calls are TRBV7-8 and TRBJ2-5; a weak D match, TRBD1 (5 bases). This CDR3 has 16 amino acids. Germline assignment: CDR1 SGHVS and CDR2 FQNEAQ. Trimming removed 1 base at V and 5 bases at J, with 17 bases between. The CDR3 bases are TGTGCCAGCAGCTTAGTACCCCAGGGTTCCGAGGAGACCCAGTACTTC. The encoded protein is CASSLVPQGSEETQYF.

This chain joins TRBV28 and TRBJ2-5; 10 nucleotides align to TRBD1. The J call is in doubt because the DNA end fits TRBJ2-1 better. The CDR3 sequence is 17 residues long. The germline V gene encodes CDR1 MDHEN and CDR2 SYDVKM. The CDR3 here is CASISYEGQGPYNEQFF. In DNA form, the CDR3 reads TGTGCCAGCATTTCCTACGAGGGACAGGGGCCCTACAATGAGCAGTTCTTC.

The table lists this clonotype with a few counts. This rearrangement joins TRBV28 to TRBJ2-4; 13 positions agree with TRBD2. This CDR3 is 16 amino acids long. The V gene end was trimmed by 3 bases and the J gene end by 6 bases; junction bases not matched to a gene: 5. CDR1 MDHEN and CDR2 SYDVKM come from the germline V gene. The CDR3 DNA reads as TGTGCCAGCAGTTTGGGACTAGCGGGAAAAAGAAACATTCAGTACTTC. This gives the protein CASSLGLAGKRNIQYF. Using reference TRBV28 and TRBJ2-4 for the parts outside the CDR3, the full variable domain is DVKVTQSSRYLVKRTGEKVFLECVQDMDHENMFWYRQDPGLGLRLIYFSYDVKMKEKGDIPEGYSVSREKKERFSLILESASTNQTSMYLCASSLGLAGKRNIQYFGAGTRLSVL.

The gene calls are TRBV10-2 and TRBJ1-1; D remains ambiguous. Trimming stripped 5 bases from V and 1 base from J, with 11 bases between. Germline V lookup: CDR1 WSHSY, CDR2 SAAADI. The CDR3 is 14 amino acids. The CDR3 coding sequence is TGCGCCAGCAGTTTCAAGGATTCGAACACTGAAGCTTTCTTT. Encoded protein: CASSFKDSNTEAFF.

This clonotype turned up a few times. The chain couples TRBV6-2 or TRBV6-3 to TRBJ2-5; D possibly matches TRBD1 or TRBD2 (5 bases each). The germline V gene encodes CDR1 MNHEY and CDR2 SVGEGT. V lost 6 bases and J 1 base, leaving 15 bases between the germline ends. This CDR3 is built from 15 residues. CDR3 sequence: CASRPLTGPQETQYF. CDR3 coding DNA: TGTGCCAGCAGACCTCTGACGGGGCCCCAAGAGACCCAGTACTTC.

The chain uses TRBV18 and TRBJ2-1; D not certain. The CDR3 sequence is 16 residues long. Germline assignment: CDR1 KGHSH and CDR2 LQKENI. V was clipped by 0 bases and J by 4 bases, with 13 bases between them. The DNA for the CDR3 is TGTGCCAGCTCACCACCGGATACTGTCGCTTACAATGAGCAGTTCTTC. Translated, it gives CASSPPDTVAYNEQFF.

In this sample, this clonotype turned up a few times. The chain links TRBV6-1 to TRBJ2-5; D is uncertain. V was clipped by 1 base and J by 14 bases, with 5 bases between them. The CDR3 loop spans 9 amino acids. CDR1 is MNHNS, CDR2 SASEGT, per germline. The CDR3 nucleotides read TGTGCCAGCAGTGAAGGTGGTTACTTC. Protein product: CASSEGGYF.

This clonotype has ten or more counts. The V gene is TRBV6-5, the J gene TRBJ1-2; D ambiguous. The germline gives CDR1 MNHEY, CDR2 SVGAGI. The V gene lost 3 bases and the J gene lost 1 base, with 3 bases spanning the gap. The CDR3 is 12 residues long. The CDR3 region has the DNA TGTGCCAGCAGTTATAGTAACTATGGCTACACCTTC. Protein: CASSYSNYGYTF.

The chain recombines TRBV12-3 or TRBV12-4 with TRBJ2-5; D uncertain. The CDR3 runs 13 residues. Between the trimmed V and J ends, which lost 6 bases and 0 bases, there was a span of 8 bases. CDR3 protein: CASRPWHQETQYF. The CDR3 DNA follows: TGTGCCAGCAGGCCCTGGCACCAAGAGACCCAGTACTTC.

The chain carries TRBV20-1 and TRBJ2-5; TRBD1 is a possible D gene (6 bases). With the DNA end fitting TRBJ2-7 better, the J assignment may be wrong. The germline V gene has CDR1 DFQATT and CDR2 SNEGSKA (reference sequence). CDR3 length: 15 residues. CDR3 sequence: CSARNLIRGGYEQYF. For the CDR3, the DNA is TGCAGTGCTAGAAACCTTATCAGGGGTGGGTACGAGCAGTACTTC.

The chain has TRBV20-1 and TRBJ2-5; TRBD2 matches 7 bases. The DNA end lines up better with TRBJ2-7; the J call may be wrong. CDR1 DFQATT and CDR2 SNEGSKA come from the germline V gene (reference sequence). This CDR3 is built from 15 residues. DNA of the CDR3: TGCAGTGCTAGAGATTTTGGCGGGAGTAGGGACGAGCAGTACTTC. This codes for CSARDFGGSRDEQYF.

This clonotype was observed a handful of times. This chain links TRBV14 with TRBJ2-5; perhaps TRBD2 as D (6 bases). The J call may be in error: the DNA end matches TRBJ2-7 better. The CDR3 runs 15 residues. Per germline, CDR1 SGHDN and CDR2 FVKESK. CDR3 nucleotides: TGTGCCAGCAGCCGGGGGGACGCGGTCCCCTACGAGCAGTACTTC. This encodes CASSRGDAVPYEQYF.

The chain is built from TRBV5-6 and TRBJ2-5, with 8 bases lining up with TRBD1. Looked up from germline, CDR1 is SGHDT and CDR2 is YYEEEE. CDR3 size: 16 residues. Trimming took 3 bases from V and 5 from J; bases not matched to a gene: 12. The CDR3 nucleotides read TGTGCCAGCAGCTCCGGGACAGGCCACTCAGCGGAGACCCAGTACTTC. Translating gives CASSSGTGHSAETQYF.

The V and J genes are TRBV28 and TRBJ2-5; 9 nucleotides line up with TRBD1. The last part of the DNA fits TRBJ2-7 better; the J call may be wrong. Germline loops: CDR1 MDHEN, CDR2 SYDVKM. The CDR3 runs 15 residues. The CDR3 nucleotides read TGTGCCAGCAGTTTATTACAGGGGGCTCCCTACGAGCAGTACTTC. Translated, it gives CASSLLQGAPYEQYF.

This clonotype was observed a handful of times. The V gene is TRBV20-1, the J gene TRBJ1-4; maybe TRBD1 (5 bases). Germline CDR1 is DFQATT and CDR2 is SNEGSKA (reference sequence). Trimming stripped 0 bases from V and 8 bases from J, with 19 bases between. The CDR3 contains 16 residues. This CDR3 is CSARDSGTPRREKLFF. In DNA form, the CDR3 reads TGCAGTGCTAGAGATTCCGGGACTCCAAGGAGGGAAAAACTGTTTTTT.

The rearrangement links TRBV27 to TRBJ1-2, with D hard to call. Germline V gives CDR1 MNHEY, CDR2 SMNVEV (reference sequence). This CDR3 spans 14 amino acids. With 5 bases removed from V and 9 bases from J, the gap between germline ends came to 19 bases. The CDR3 region has the DNA TGTGCCAGCAGTCCCATGAGTCTGGGTACCAGCTACACCTTC. Translation: CASSPMSLGTSYTF.

V usage is TRBV6-4 and J usage is TRBJ1-6, with 8 positions matching TRBD1. V lost 6 bases, J lost 7 bases, and 8 bases stayed unmatched. Germline CDR1 reads MRHNA; CDR2 reads SNTAGT. The CDR3 is 15 amino acids. The CDR3 sequence: CASSEQTGANSPLHF. The CDR3 DNA reads TGTGCCAGCAGCGAACAGACAGGGGCCAATTCACCCCTCCACTTT.

This clonotype was found a few times. The chain has TRBV7-2 and TRBJ2-2, with TRBD2 identical over 13 bases. The CDR3 is 16 amino acids. The germline gives CDR1 SGHTA, CDR2 FQGNSA. V was pared by 5 bases and J by 5 bases, with 5 bases of the junction left unmatched. CDR3 protein: CASSPPGLAGTGELFF. The CDR3 DNA is TGTGCCAGCAGCCCGCCGGGACTAGCGGGAACCGGGGAGCTGTTTTTT.

The genes are TRBV19 and TRBJ1-1; D is unresolved. Germline V CDR1 and CDR2: LNHDA, SQIVND (reference sequence). Trimming took 3 bases from V and 1 from J, leaving 12 bases between them. The CDR3 covers 15 residues. The CDR3 loop is CASSIGWLRNTEAFF. CDR3 DNA sequence: TGTGCCAGTAGTATTGGTTGGCTCCGGAACACTGAAGCTTTCTTT.

The CDR3 bases are TGTGCCTGGAGTGCCCCTGCGGGAGGTGAAAAACTGTTTTTT. Translation gives CAWSAPAGGEKLFF. The rearrangement links TRBV30 to TRBJ1-4; D call uncertain. CDR3 size: 14 residues. CDR1 and CDR2 (germline): GTSNPN, SVGIG (reference sequence). Trimming removed 1 base at V and 7 bases at J, with 13 bases between.

In DNA form, the CDR3 reads TGTGCCATCAGTAGTCTCGACAGGAACAACTACGAGCAGTACTTC. Its translation is CAISSLDRNNYEQYF. The V gene is TRBV10-3, the J gene TRBJ2-7; possible D gene TRBD1, 6 bases. The CDR3 length is 15 residues. Trimming removed 5 bases at V and 3 bases at J, with 17 bases between. The V gene's germline CDR1 is ENHRY and CDR2 SYGVKD.

The chain uses TRBV20-1 and TRBJ1-3; TRBD1 agrees at 9 bases. The CDR3 covers 16 residues. Per germline, CDR1 DFQATT and CDR2 SNEGSKA (reference sequence). V shed 0 bases, J shed 0 bases, and the junction held 3 bases outside the gene matches. The CDR3 protein is CSAREGTGISGNTIYF. The CDR3 region has the DNA TGCAGTGCTAGAGAAGGGACAGGGATCTCTGGAAACACCATATATTTT.